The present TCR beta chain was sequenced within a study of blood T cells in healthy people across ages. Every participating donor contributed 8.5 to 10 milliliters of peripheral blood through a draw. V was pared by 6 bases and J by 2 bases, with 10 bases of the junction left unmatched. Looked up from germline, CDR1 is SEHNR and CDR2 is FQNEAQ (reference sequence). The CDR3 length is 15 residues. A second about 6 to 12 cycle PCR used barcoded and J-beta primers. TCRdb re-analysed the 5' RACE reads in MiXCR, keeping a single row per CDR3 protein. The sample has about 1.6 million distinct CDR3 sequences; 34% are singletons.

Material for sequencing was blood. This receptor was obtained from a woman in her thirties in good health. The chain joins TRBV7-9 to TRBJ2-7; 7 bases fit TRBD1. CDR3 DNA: TGTGCCAGCAGTTTAATCGACAGGGTGACCTACGAGCAGTACTTC. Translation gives CASSLIDRVTYEQYF.